Listed here are 9 T cell receptor beta chains from one sample, sequenced in a study of cytomegalovirus exposure and HLA in healthy donors (dated by TCRdb to about 2017). Library method: the immunoSEQ multiplex PCR assay. A mixture of 60 forward primers for TCR Vbeta segments and 13 reverse primers for TCR Jbeta segments was used in the multiplex PCR. Not all clones reach the TCRdb copy of this immuneACCESS table, which keeps in-frame sequences only. Checked studies attribute under half of the gap to unresolved V genes and leave the rest unexplained. The sample contains roughly 130,000 clones, around 72% of them found a single time. The top ten constitute roughly 4.5% of the sample. What was sequenced was PBMCs. These receptors were collected from a man aged 18-30 years in good health and CMV-seropositive.

CDR3 coding DNA: TGTGCTAGTGGTTTGGGGACTAGCGCCGGGGAGCTGTTTTTT. It codes for CASGLGTSAGELFF. This chain uses TRBV12-5 with TRBJ2-2; 9 nucleotides agree with TRBD2. The trim removed 1 base at V and 6 bases at J, leaving 0 bases unmatched. The germline gives CDR1 LGHNT, CDR2 FRNRAP. This CDR3 comprises 14 residues.

The genes are TRBV5-6 and TRBJ2-1; the match to TRBD1 covers 11 bases. Germline CDR1 is SGHDT and CDR2 is YYEEEE. Trimming at V came to 0 bases and at J to 9 bases, leaving 2 bases not matched to a gene. The CDR3 totals 14 residues. The CDR3 DNA is TGTGCCAGCAGCTTGGGGACAGGGGGCATTGAGCAGTTCTTC. This sequence encodes CASSLGTGGIEQFF.

The chain is built from TRBV6-5 and TRBJ2-7; D is perhaps TRBD2 (5 bases). This CDR3 contains 14 residues. V lost 4 bases, J lost 2 bases, and 12 bases lay in between. Germline V gene lookup returns CDR1 MNHEY and CDR2 SVGAGI. The CDR3 DNA is TGTGCCAGCAGTTCCTCAGCCGGGACCTACGAGCAGTACTTC. This sequence encodes CASSSSAGTYEQYF.

The V and J genes are TRBV28 and TRBJ1-6; a possible D gene is TRBD1 (6 bases). The V gene's germline CDR1 is MDHEN and CDR2 SYDVKM. Trimming removed 0 bases at V and 9 bases at J, with 12 bases between. This CDR3 region has 15 residues. CDR3 sequence: CASSLWTGGSSPLHF. CDR3 nucleotides: TGTGCCAGCAGTTTATGGACGGGGGGCTCTTCACCCCTCCACTTT.

This chain joins TRBV10-3 and TRBJ2-2; 8 bases map to TRBD2. Trimming took 10 bases from V and 0 from J; bases not matched to a gene: 13. This CDR3 comprises 17 residues. The germline gives CDR1 ENHRY, CDR2 SYGVKD. The CDR3 protein is CATPAGLAGSNTGELFF. The CDR3 nucleotides read TGTGCCACCCCCGCCGGGCTAGCGGGTTCGAACACCGGGGAGCTGTTTTTT.

The J gene is TRBJ1-5, the V gene TRBV5-6, with a tentative D call TRBD1 (5 bases). Trimming cost V 4 bases and J 7 bases, with 12 bases left between them. CDR1 is SGHDT, CDR2 YYEEEE, per germline. The CDR3 consists of 13 residues. CDR3: CASSLKGLQPQHF. The CDR3, as DNA: TGTGCCAGCAGCCTGAAGGGGTTACAGCCCCAGCATTTT.

The chain employs TRBV6-1 and TRBJ2-3; 8 bases agree with TRBD1. V was clipped by 6 bases and J by 4 bases; unmatched bases: 0. CDR3 size: 12 residues. Germline CDR1 is MNHNS and CDR2 is SASEGT. DNA for the CDR3: TGTGCCAGCAGGGACAGGGCAGATACGCAGTATTTT. Its protein product is CASRDRADTQYF.

The chain combines TRBV9 with TRBJ2-1; the D gene is possibly TRBD1 (6 bases). Germline V gives CDR1 SGDLS, CDR2 YYNGEE. Trimming took 1 base from V and 10 from J, leaving 12 bases between them. This CDR3 is 13 amino acids long. The CDR3 nucleotides read TGTGCCAGCAGCGTAACCATCGGGACAGAGCAGTTCTTC. Its protein is CASSVTIGTEQFF. Together with reference TRBV9 and TRBJ2-1, the CDR3 gives the full variable domain: DSGVTQTPKHLITATGQRVTLRCSPRSGDLSVYWYQQSLDQGLQFLIQYYNGEERAKGNILERFSAQQFPDLHSELNLSSLELGDSALYFCASSVTIGTEQFFGPGTRLTVL.

The chain has TRBV7-8 and TRBJ2-7, with D possibly matching TRBD2 (6 bases). Trimming shortened V by 3 bases and J by 1 base, and 13 bases separated the two germline ends. Germline lookup yields CDR1 SGHVS and CDR2 FQNEAQ. The CDR3 has 15 residues. CDR3 in amino acids: CASSFVGGISYEQYF. The CDR3 nucleotides read TGTGCCAGCAGCTTCGTCGGAGGGATTTCCTACGAGCAGTACTTC.